Below, 20 T cell receptor beta chains from the same sample are listed, as sequenced in a study of T-cell memory formation after mild COVID-19. TCRdb analysed the 5' RACE reads with MiXCR anew, one entry per CDR3 protein. The sample comprises 240,000 or so distinct CDR3 sequences, roughly 10% of which are singletons, and under 25% rests with the top ten. Sample: PBMCs or a T cell subset sorted from them (not recorded which). The source of these receptors is a man aged 18-30 years who had mild COVID-19 (a few samples of this study predate the infection). Cell type and time point are not known.

The rearrangement links TRBV24-1 to TRBJ1-1; D unclear. CDR3 length: 12 amino acids. The germline V gene has CDR1 KGHDR and CDR2 SFDVKD. Trimming cost V 5 bases and J 1 base, with 4 bases left between them. The CDR3, as DNA: TGTGCCACCAGTGGGGAGAACACTGAAGCTTTCTTT. Its protein is CATSGENTEAFF.

This clonotype appeared a few times. V and J are TRBV30 and TRBJ2-3; 9 nucleotides match TRBD1. Germline V CDR1 and CDR2: GTSNPN, SVGIG (reference sequence). After removal of 2 bases from V and 3 bases from J, the junction contained 3 bases not matched to a gene. The CDR3 is 14 amino acids. CDR3 loop: CAWSLGQGTDTQYF. CDR3 DNA sequence: TGTGCCTGGAGTCTAGGACAGGGGACAGATACGCAGTATTTT.

This clonotype was recorded a few times. The V gene is TRBV3-1, the J gene TRBJ2-1, with TRBD2 identical over 8 bases. The germline V gene encodes CDR1 LGHDT and CDR2 YNNKEL (reference sequence). There are 17 residues in the CDR3. The V gene end was trimmed by 3 bases and the J gene end by 3 bases; junction bases not matched to a gene: 10. The CDR3 spells CASSHSTGGNLYNEQFF. CDR3 in DNA: TGTGCCAGCAGCCACTCCACGGGGGGGAACCTCTACAATGAGCAGTTCTTC.

J is TRBJ1-5 and V is TRBV7-9; TRBD1 matches 8 bases. Germline lookup yields CDR1 SEHNR and CDR2 FQNEAQ (reference sequence). The ends lost 4 bases at V and 7 bases at J; junction bases unmatched: 6. The CDR3 is 14 amino acids. CDR3 DNA sequence: TGTGCCAGCAGCTCCGGACAGGGTGAGCAGCCCCAGCATTTT. This encodes CASSSGQGEQPQHF.

V usage is TRBV24-1 and J usage is TRBJ2-1; no firm D call. CDR1 is KGHDR and CDR2 is SFDVKD in the germline V gene. The CDR3 is made up of 14 amino acids. The germline V and J ends were trimmed by 2 bases and 6 bases, with 10 bases remaining between them. Here the CDR3 reads CATSDSLIRNEQFF. CDR3 in DNA: TGTGCCACCAGTGATTCCCTTATCCGCAATGAGCAGTTCTTC.

The rearrangement joins TRBV5-6 to TRBJ1-2; D might be TRBD1 (6 bases). The V end lost 0 bases, the J end lost 4 bases, and 19 bases lay between the germline ends. Per the germline V gene, CDR1 is SGHDT and CDR2 is YYEEEE. The CDR3 has 17 amino acids. In DNA, the CDR3 is TGTGCCAGCAGCTTGGCGGGGCGTTGGGGGGCGATCTATGGCTACACCTTC. This gives the protein CASSLAGRWGAIYGYTF.

Only a few counts were recorded for this clonotype. This sequence joins TRBV20-1 and TRBJ2-7, with D perhaps TRBD2 (5 bases). CDR3 length: 14 amino acids. Per germline, CDR1 DFQATT and CDR2 SNEGSKA (reference sequence). V lost 3 bases and J lost 2, with 14 bases in between. CDR3 sequence reads: CSARYAGRTYEQYF. The CDR3 DNA follows: TGCAGTGCTAGGTACGCGGGTCGGACCTACGAGCAGTACTTC.

The table lists this clonotype with a few counts. The chain carries TRBV7-2 and TRBJ1-5, with 7 bases fitting TRBD1. The V gene end was trimmed by 0 bases and the J gene end by 7 bases; junction bases not matched to a gene: 12. The CDR3 totals 17 residues. CDR1 is SGHTA and CDR2 is FQGNSA in the germline V gene. CDR3 residues: CASSLASGGGFRQPQHF. In nucleotides, the CDR3 is TGTGCCAGCAGCTTAGCGTCAGGAGGGGGCTTTAGGCAGCCCCAGCATTTT.

This sequence joins TRBV6-1 and TRBJ2-1; 9 positions agree with TRBD2. CDR1 is MNHNS and CDR2 is SASEGT in the germline V gene. Unmatched junction bases numbered 6, after V lost 2 bases and J lost 4 bases. The CDR3 is 16 amino acids. CDR3 sequence (DNA): TGTGCCAGCAGTGAACTAGCGGGGACCCGTTACAATGAGCAGTTCTTC. This encodes CASSELAGTRYNEQFF.

This clonotype was counted ten times or more. The J gene is TRBJ2-3, the V gene TRBV7-2; 12 bases agree with TRBD2. The V gene's germline CDR1 is SGHTA and CDR2 FQGNSA. V dropped 0 bases and J dropped 2; count of bases not matched to a gene: 3. This CDR3 region has 17 residues. In DNA form, the CDR3 reads TGTGCCAGCAGCTTAGCCACTAGCGGGGGGTTCACAGATACGCAGTATTTT. Its translation is CASSLATSGGFTDTQYF.

This clonotype was detected only a few times. The rearrangement joins TRBV11-2 to TRBJ2-7; 11 positions agree with TRBD1. After removal of 8 bases from V and 4 bases from J, the junction contained 10 bases not matched to a gene. CDR1 is SGHAT, CDR2 FQNNGV, per germline. The CDR3 has 15 residues. Here the CDR3 reads CASRTDRGRGYEQYF. The CDR3, as DNA: TGTGCCAGCCGAACGGACAGGGGGCGTGGGTACGAGCAGTACTTC. The whole variable domain, remainder taken from reference TRBV11-2 and TRBJ2-7, is EAGVAQSPRYKIIEKRQSVAFWCNPISGHATLYWYQQILGQGPKLLIQFQNNGVVDDSQLPKDRFSAERLKGVDSTLKIQPAKLEDSAVYLCASRTDRGRGYEQYFGPGTRLTVT.

This clonotype was picked up a small number of times. The V and J genes are TRBV15 and TRBJ2-1; 7 nucleotides align to TRBD2. The germline CDR1 and CDR2 sequences are LNHNV and YYDKDF (reference sequence). V shed 0 bases and J 8 bases; nucleotides not matched to a gene: 4. The CDR3 has 14 amino acids. The CDR3 protein is CATSREGGNHEQFF. The CDR3 bases are TGTGCCACCAGCAGAGAGGGAGGGAACCATGAGCAGTTCTTC. Drawing the rest from reference TRBV15 and TRBJ2-1, the complete variable domain is DAMVIQNPRYQVTQFGKPVTLSCSQTLNHNVMYWYQQKSSQAPKLLFHYYDKDFNNEADTPDNFQSRRPNTSFCFLDIRSPGLGDTAMYLCATSREGGNHEQFFGPGTRLTVL.

The sample holds a few counts of this clonotype. Here the CDR3 DNA reads TGTGCCAGCAGTCGTCAGGGATGGGCCTACGAGCAGTACGTC. Translated, it gives CASSRQGWAYEQYV. This chain connects TRBV6-6 to TRBJ2-7, with D tentatively TRBD1 (5 bases). The germline V gene has CDR1 MNHNY and CDR2 SVGAGI (reference sequence). V was pared by 5 bases and J by 2 bases, with 13 bases between. The CDR3 is made up of 14 amino acids.

Notes on this clonotype: One end of the junction fails to match germline, which may point to a read error. The chain joins TRBV5-5 to TRBJ2-2; 8 bases are a match to TRBD1. In germline, CDR1 is SGHKS, CDR2 YYEKEE (reference sequence). CDR3 length: 14 amino acids. The CDR3, as DNA: TGTGCCAGCATCCCCGGACAGGGTACCGTGGAGCTGTTTTTT. Translation gives CASIPGQGTVELFF.

This clonotype has more than one count but fewer than ten. The chain combines TRBV4-3 with TRBJ2-1; D is perhaps TRBD1 (5 bases). This CDR3 comprises 13 residues. With 3 bases removed from V and 6 bases from J, the gap between germline ends came to 9 bases. Looked up from germline, CDR1 is LGHNA and CDR2 is YSLEER. CDR3: CASSQWQGNEQFF. The CDR3 DNA follows: TGCGCCAGCAGCCAGTGGCAGGGCAATGAGCAGTTCTTC.

This clonotype was found many times. V usage is TRBV29-1 and J usage is TRBJ2-5, with TRBD2 as a possible D gene (7 bases). V shed 5 bases and J shed 8 bases, with 24 bases lying between them. The CDR3 length is 15 residues. CDR1 and CDR2 from the germline V gene are SQVTM and ANQGSEA. CDR3 sequence: CSVLTGGPTLGTQYF. The CDR3 DNA reads TGCAGCGTTCTCACGGGGGGCCCAACCCTTGGAACCCAGTACTTC.

In its sample, this clonotype was seen a few times. The chain is built from TRBV4-1 and TRBJ2-3; D call uncertain. Deletions cut 4 bases from V and 2 bases from J, with 7 bases between. This CDR3 is built from 13 residues. Germline loops: CDR1 MGHRA, CDR2 YSYEKL. The CDR3 spells CASSRYITDTQYF. As DNA, the CDR3 is TGCGCCAGCAGCCGCTATATCACAGATACGCAGTATTTT.

This clonotype was detected many times. V gene TRBV7-8 combines with J gene TRBJ1-4, with a weak D call TRBD1 (6 bases). V lost 0 bases and J 5 bases, leaving 7 bases between the germline ends. Germline V gives CDR1 SGHVS, CDR2 FQNEAQ. CDR3 length equals 14 residues. CDR3 nucleotides: TGTGCCAGCAGCTTAGCGGGGGGCAATGAAAAACTGTTTTTT. Its translation is CASSLAGGNEKLFF.

J is TRBJ2-3 and V is TRBV12-3 or TRBV12-4; weak D call: TRBD2 (5 bases). CDR3 size: 14 residues. Trimming stripped 3 bases from V and 1 base from J, with 8 bases between. Here the CDR3 DNA reads TGTGCCAGCAGTTTCCAGGAGGGCACAGATACGCAGTATTTT. Amino acid sequence: CASSFQEGTDTQYF.

The chain recombines TRBV6-5 with TRBJ2-7, with a possible D match to TRBD2 (6 bases). This CDR3 region has 14 residues. Germline V CDR1 and CDR2: MNHEY, SVGAGI. V gave up 2 bases and J gave up 3 bases, with 11 bases separating them. CDR3 in DNA: TGTGCCAGCAGTTACACTAGCAGCCGCTACGAGCAGTACTTC. This gives the protein CASSYTSSRYEQYF.